This T cell receptor (beta chain) is from a study of blood T cells in healthy people across ages. Study outcomes and limitations: The long-lived group displayed more naive CD4+ cells, plus higher diversity, than the aged donors did. Estimates drawn from one million T cells were deemed to understate diversity.

This clonotype was counted between two and nine times. As yet, its antigen is unknown. Using a J-beta primer mix together with a sample-barcoded 5' primer, a second PCR was run for roughly 7 to 11 cycles. Researchers report that a template-switch adaptor with 12 random nucleotides tagged each cDNA molecule. One entry per CDR3 protein, called by TCRdb with MiXCR from the 5' RACE reads. This sample has around 780,000 distinct CDR3 sequences, with approximately 53% found just once. The V gene end was trimmed by 5 bases and the J gene end by 4 bases; junction bases not matched to a gene: 7. Germline CDR1 is MNHEY and CDR2 is SMNVEV (reference sequence). This CDR3 has 16 residues.

This receptor was obtained from a man in his forties or fifties in good health. The sample consisted of blood. The J gene is TRBJ2-7, the V gene TRBV27, with TRBD2 identical over 14 bases. The chain's CDR3 is CASSITGTSGSYEQYF. The CDR3 coding sequence is TGTGCCAGCAGTATAACCGGGACTAGCGGGAGTTACGAGCAGTACTTC.